This T cell receptor (beta chain) was sequenced in a study of blood T cell repertoires in COVID-19. About the research overall: Samples of COVID-19 (acute and convalescent) were obtained from the United States, Italy and Spain. The cDNA or gDNA used as material had been derived from T cells, B-cell-depleted T cells, or PBMCs.

This CDR3 has 16 amino acids. The J segment lost 2 bases and the V segment lost 4 bases, leaving 6 bases of the junction unmatched. Germline V lookup: CDR1 LGHNA, CDR2 YSLEER. Original data processing: Reference gene primer amplification yielded estimated nucleated cell counts. Profiled with immunoSEQ multiplex PCR; TCRdb holds only in-frame clones, not every one. The D gene and trimming were derived from the DNA, and the V and J assignments and clone size from that table. The sample lists around 220,000 clones, about 86% occurring once. This receptor was obtained from a man aged 18 to 30 with active or convalescent COVID-19. The gene calls are TRBV4-3 and TRBJ2-7; the match to TRBD2 covers 12 bases. Specimen: peripheral blood. The CDR3: CASSLGLAGGPYEQYF. The CDR3 DNA is TGCGCCAGCAGCCTTGGGCTAGCGGGAGGGCCCTACGAGCAGTACTTC.